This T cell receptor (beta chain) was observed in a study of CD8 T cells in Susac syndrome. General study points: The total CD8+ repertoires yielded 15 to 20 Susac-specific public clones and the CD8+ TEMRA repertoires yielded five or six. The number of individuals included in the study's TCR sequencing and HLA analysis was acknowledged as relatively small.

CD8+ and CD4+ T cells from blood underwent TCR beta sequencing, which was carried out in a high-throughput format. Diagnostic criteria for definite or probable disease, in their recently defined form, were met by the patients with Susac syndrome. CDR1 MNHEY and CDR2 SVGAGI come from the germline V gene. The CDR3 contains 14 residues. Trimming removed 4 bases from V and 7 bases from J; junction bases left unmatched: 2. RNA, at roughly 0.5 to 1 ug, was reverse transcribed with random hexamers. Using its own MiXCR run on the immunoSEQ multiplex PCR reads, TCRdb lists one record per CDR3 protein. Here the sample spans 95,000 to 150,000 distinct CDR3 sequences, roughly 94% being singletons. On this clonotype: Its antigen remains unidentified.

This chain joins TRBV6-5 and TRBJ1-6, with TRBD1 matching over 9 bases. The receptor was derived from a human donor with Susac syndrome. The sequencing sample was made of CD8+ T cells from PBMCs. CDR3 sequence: CASSLTGGNSPLHF. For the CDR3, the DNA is TGTGCCAGCAGTTTGACAGGGGGAAATTCACCCCTCCACTTT.